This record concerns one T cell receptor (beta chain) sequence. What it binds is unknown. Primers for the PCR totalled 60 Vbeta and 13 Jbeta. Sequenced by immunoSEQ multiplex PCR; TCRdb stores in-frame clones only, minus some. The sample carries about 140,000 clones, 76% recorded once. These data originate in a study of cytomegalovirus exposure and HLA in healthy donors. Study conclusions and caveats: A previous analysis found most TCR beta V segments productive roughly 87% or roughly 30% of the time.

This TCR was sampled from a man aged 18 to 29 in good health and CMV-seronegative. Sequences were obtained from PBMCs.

The CDR3 region is CASSLDLRTGWIRGVYTF. Here the CDR3 DNA reads TGTGCCAGCAGCTTAGATCTCCGGACAGGGTGGATTCGTGGAGTCTACACCTTC. This sequence joins TRBV11-3 and TRBJ1-2, with 8 bases matching TRBD1. The CDR3 contains 18 residues. V dropped 0 bases and J dropped 10; count of bases not matched to a gene: 19. Germline loops: CDR1 SGHNT, CDR2 YENEEA.